This TCR beta chain came from a study of identical twins. Between the trimmed V and J ends, which lost 3 bases and 6 bases, there was a span of 12 bases. The CDR3 sequence is 14 residues long. Germline V gene data show CDR1 as SGHAT and CDR2 as FQNNGV. Overall study findings and caveats: Model-predicted out-of-frame TCR alpha sharing fell below observed values in monozygotic twins.

TCRdb itself ran the 5' RACE reads through MiXCR, one entry per CDR3 protein. There are more than 650,000 distinct CDR3 sequences in the sample; 5.5% to 7.5% occur only once, and 1.5% to 2% lies in the top ten. There are a few counts of this clonotype. Its matching antigen is unknown. The chain couples TRBV11-2 to TRBJ2-1; the D call may be TRBD1 or TRBD2 (6 bases each). Sequencing used naive T cells sorted from blood. This TCR was sampled from a man in his late teens or twenties in good health. The CDR3 reads CASSFPGGGNEQFF. The CDR3, as DNA: TGTGCCAGCAGCTTCCCCGGGGGCGGCAATGAGCAGTTCTTC.